This T cell receptor beta chain was identified during a study of cytomegalovirus exposure and HLA in healthy donors. PCR employed 60 Vbeta and 13 Jbeta primers. TCRdb's table, derived via immunoSEQ multiplex PCR, lists solely in-frame clones and lacks some. Of roughly 120,000 clones in the sample, roughly 15% were seen once. Germline V gene sequence: CDR1 LGHNA, CDR2 YSLEER. The CDR3 consists of 16 residues. Losses at the gene ends were 1 base for V and 6 bases for J; bases not matched to a gene: 6. The sequenced sample was PBMCs. The TCR comes from a woman younger than 35 in good health and CMV-seronegative. The genes are TRBV4-3 and TRBJ1-6, with 7 bases matching TRBD1. CDR3 sequence reads: CASSQGGTAFNSPLHF. The CDR3 nucleotides are TGCGCCAGCAGCCAAGGGGGGACAGCGTTTAATTCACCCCTCCACTTT.